These T cell receptor beta chains were read from a single sample in a study of molecular identifiers for immune sequencing clone quantification. TCRdb analysed the PCR reads with MiXCR anew, one entry per CDR3 protein. The sample lists roughly 90,000 distinct CDR3 sequences; roughly 19% were seen once. The specimen sequenced was naive CD8+ T cells from blood, with Jurkat cell RNA spiked in. Source of these receptors: a human donor in good health. Some libraries in this study had Jurkat cell RNA spiked in. Each CDR3 is given with its conserved first and last residue. A D gene is named only where the DNA matches it firmly. Rows give clone size only sometimes, using once, few, many, or a class for an expanded clone.

cdr3_length: 14
v_call: TRBV12-3/TRBV12-4
clone_size: many
d_call: NA
j_call: TRBJ2-7
cdr3_aa: CASSSRGSDYEQYF
cdr3_nt: TGTGCCAGCAGTTCCCGGGGGTCGGACTACGAGCAGTACTTC

cdr3_length: 13
v_call: TRBV20-1
clone_size: many
d_call: NA
j_call: TRBJ2-7
cdr3_aa: CSARETERYEQYF
cdr3_nt: TGCAGTGCTAGAGAGACAGAGCGCTACGAGCAGTACTTC

cdr3_length: 19
v_call: TRBV2
clone_size: many
d_call: TRBD1
j_call: TRBJ1-5
cdr3_aa: CASSGGQGTRVASNQPQHF
cdr3_nt: TGTGCCAGCAGTGGGGGACAGGGTACTCGGGTGGCTAGCAATCAGCCCCAGCATTTT

cdr3_length: 14
v_call: TRBV27
clone_size: many
d_call: NA
j_call: TRBJ1-1
cdr3_aa: CASSVGQLGTEAFF
cdr3_nt: TGTGCCAGCAGTGTCGGACAGCTGGGCACTGAAGCTTTCTTT

cdr3_length: 15
v_call: TRBV13
clone_size: many
d_call: TRBD1
j_call: TRBJ2-7
cdr3_aa: CASSPGQESSYEQYF
cdr3_nt: TGTGCCAGCAGCCCGGGACAGGAAAGCTCCTACGAGCAGTACTTC

cdr3_length: 17
v_call: TRBV11-2
clone_size: few
d_call: NA
j_call: TRBJ2-6
cdr3_aa: CASSPAGWATGANVLTF
cdr3_nt: TGTGCCAGCAGCCCGGCGGGATGGGCGACTGGGGCCAACGTCCTGACTTTC

cdr3_length: 15
v_call: TRBV18
clone_size: NA
d_call: NA
j_call: TRBJ2-1
cdr3_aa: CANSPPDPGWNEQFF
cdr3_nt: TGTGCCAACTCACCGCCCGACCCGGGTTGGAATGAGCAGTTCTTC

cdr3_length: 15
v_call: TRBV7-6
clone_size: many
d_call: TRBD1
j_call: TRBJ1-1
cdr3_aa: CASGTPGGVIPEAFF
cdr3_nt: TGTGCCAGCGGTACCCCAGGGGGCGTCATCCCTGAAGCTTTCTTT

cdr3_length: 15
v_call: TRBV30
clone_size: NA
d_call: NA
j_call: TRBJ1-2
cdr3_aa: CAWSGVDSSNYGYTF
cdr3_nt: TGTGCCTGGAGTGGGGTTGACAGTTCTAACTATGGCTACACCTTC

cdr3_length: 15
v_call: TRBV7-9
clone_size: many
d_call: TRBD1
j_call: TRBJ2-7
cdr3_aa: CASSPGTESSYEQYF
cdr3_nt: TGTGCCAGCAGCCCTGGGACAGAGAGCTCCTACGAGCAGTACTTC

cdr3_length: 15
v_call: TRBV6-2/TRBV6-3
clone_size: few
d_call: NA
j_call: TRBJ1-5
cdr3_aa: CASTALRGRNQPQHF
cdr3_nt: TGTGCCAGCACCGCCCTTCGGGGGCGCAATCAGCCCCAGCATTTT

cdr3_length: 13
v_call: TRBV7-9
clone_size: many
d_call: NA
j_call: TRBJ2-7
cdr3_aa: CASSEDLVGGQYF
cdr3_nt: TGTGCCAGCAGCGAAGATCTGGTCGGAGGGCAGTACTTC